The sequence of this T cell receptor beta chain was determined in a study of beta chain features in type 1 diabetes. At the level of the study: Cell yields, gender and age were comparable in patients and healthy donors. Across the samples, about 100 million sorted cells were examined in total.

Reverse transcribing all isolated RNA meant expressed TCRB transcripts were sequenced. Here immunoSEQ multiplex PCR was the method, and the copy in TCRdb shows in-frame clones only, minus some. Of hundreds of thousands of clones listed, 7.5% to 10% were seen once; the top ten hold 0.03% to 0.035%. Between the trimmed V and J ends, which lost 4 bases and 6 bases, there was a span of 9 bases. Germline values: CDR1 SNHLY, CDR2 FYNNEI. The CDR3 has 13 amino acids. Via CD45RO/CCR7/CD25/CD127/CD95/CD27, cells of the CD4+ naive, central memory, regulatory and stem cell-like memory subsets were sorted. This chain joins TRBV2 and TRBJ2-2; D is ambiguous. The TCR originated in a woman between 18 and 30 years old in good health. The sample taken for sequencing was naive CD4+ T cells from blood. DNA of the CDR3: TGTGCCAGCAGTGCGCGGCGTGCCGGGGAGCTGTTTTTT. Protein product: CASSARRAGELFF.